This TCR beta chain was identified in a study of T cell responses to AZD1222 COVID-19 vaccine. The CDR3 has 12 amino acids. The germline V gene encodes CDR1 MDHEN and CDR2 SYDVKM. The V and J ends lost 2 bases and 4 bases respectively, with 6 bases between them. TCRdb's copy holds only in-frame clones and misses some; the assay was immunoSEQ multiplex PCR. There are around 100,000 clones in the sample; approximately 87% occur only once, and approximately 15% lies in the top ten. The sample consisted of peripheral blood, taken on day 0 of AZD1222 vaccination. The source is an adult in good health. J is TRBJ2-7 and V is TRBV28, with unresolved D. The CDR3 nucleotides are TGTGCCAGCAGTTTAGGCATATACGAGCAGTACTTC. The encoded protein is CASSLGIYEQYF. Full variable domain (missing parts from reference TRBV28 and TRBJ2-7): DVKVTQSSRYLVKRTGEKVFLECVQDMDHENMFWYRQDPGLGLRLIYFSYDVKMKEKGDIPEGYSVSREKKERFSLILESASTNQTSMYLCASSLGIYEQYFGPGTRLTVT.